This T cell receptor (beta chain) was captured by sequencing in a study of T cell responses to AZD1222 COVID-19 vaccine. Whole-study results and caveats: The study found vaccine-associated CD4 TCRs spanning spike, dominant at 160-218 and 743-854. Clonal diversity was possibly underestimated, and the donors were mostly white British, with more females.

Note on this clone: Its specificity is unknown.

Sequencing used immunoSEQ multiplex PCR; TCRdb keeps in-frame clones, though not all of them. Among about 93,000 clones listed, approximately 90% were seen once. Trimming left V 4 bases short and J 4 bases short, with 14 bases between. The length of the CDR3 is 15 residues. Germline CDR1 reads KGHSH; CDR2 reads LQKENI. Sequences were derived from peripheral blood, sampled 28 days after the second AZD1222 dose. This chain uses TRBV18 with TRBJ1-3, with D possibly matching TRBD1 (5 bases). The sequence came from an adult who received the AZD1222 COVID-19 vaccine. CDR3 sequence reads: CASSRKGAGGNTIYF. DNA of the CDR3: TGTGCCAGCTCACGGAAAGGGGCAGGAGGAAACACCATATATTTT.